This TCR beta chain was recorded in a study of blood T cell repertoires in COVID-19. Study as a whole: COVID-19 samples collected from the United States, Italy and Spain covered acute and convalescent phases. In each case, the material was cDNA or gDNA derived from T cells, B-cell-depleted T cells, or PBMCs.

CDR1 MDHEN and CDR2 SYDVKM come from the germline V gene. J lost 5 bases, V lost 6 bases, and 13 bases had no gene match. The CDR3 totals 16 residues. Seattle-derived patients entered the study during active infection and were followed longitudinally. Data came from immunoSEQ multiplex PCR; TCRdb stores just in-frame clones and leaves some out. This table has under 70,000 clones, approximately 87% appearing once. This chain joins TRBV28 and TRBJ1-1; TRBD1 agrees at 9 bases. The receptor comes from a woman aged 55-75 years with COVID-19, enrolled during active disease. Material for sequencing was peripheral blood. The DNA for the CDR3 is TGTGCCAGCAGAGAATCCACAGGGGGCGAAGGAACTGAAGCTTTCTTT. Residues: CASRESTGGEGTEAFF.